The 26 T cell receptor beta chains in this list originate from one sample, sequenced in a study of T cell clonality in common variable immunodeficiency. Assay: immunoSEQ multiplex PCR; the TCRdb copy retains only in-frame clones and omits some. The table records about 41,000 clones without singletons, the ten largest covering 1.2% to 1.5%. Source material: peripheral blood mononuclear cells. Receptors were obtained from a person between 18 and 70 years old in good health.

This clone was counted many times. The read terminates 3 residues before the CDR3 end, so the remaining end is supplied by the germline J gene. This chain uses TRBV20-1 with TRBJ1-2; a weak D match, TRBD1 (5 bases). V was clipped by 0 bases and J by 3 bases, with 11 bases between them. Germline assignment: CDR1 DFQATT and CDR2 SNEGSKA (reference sequence). The CDR3 loop spans 14 amino acids. The sequenced part of the CDR3 DNA is TGCAGTGCTAGAGATAGCCCGGGGGACTATGGC. This sequence encodes CSARDSPGDYG. The entire CDR3 sequence reads CSARDSPGDYGYTF.

Turning to this clone: The DNA ends 3 residues before the CDR3 does, and the rest of the CDR3 is filled in from the germline J gene. The chain links TRBV19 to TRBJ1-1, with 7 bases identical to TRBD1. The V and J ends lost 7 bases and 4 bases, in that order; junction bases with no gene match: 12. Germline lookup yields CDR1 LNHDA and CDR2 SQIVND (reference sequence). The CDR3 length is 15 residues. CDR3 amino acids: CASNPEADRATEAFF. The DNA read from the CDR3 is TGTGCCAGTAACCCGGAAGCCGACAGGGCCACTGAA.

The sample holds many counts of this clone. The sequenced fragment ends 3 residues before the CDR3 boundary, so the rest is inferred from the germline J gene. The genes are TRBV20-1 and TRBJ1-1; 9 nucleotides agree with TRBD1. Germline values: CDR1 DFQATT, CDR2 SNEGSKA (reference sequence). This CDR3 contains 16 residues. Trimming took 4 bases from V and 5 from J; bases not matched to a gene: 14. CDR3 residues: CSATTGTGRTRTEAFF. CDR3 bases read: TGCAGTGCTACGACCGGGACAGGGAGAACGCGGACTGAA.

A remark on this clone: Read data end 3 residues before the CDR3 end; the end is taken from the germline J gene. This sequence joins TRBV11-3 and TRBJ2-3, with 9 bases that match TRBD2. The CDR3 runs to 15 residues. The germline gives CDR1 SGHNT, CDR2 YENEEA. The DNA read from the CDR3 is TGTGCCAGCAGCCAGAGGGTAGCGGGAGTGGAGACG. It yields the protein CASSQRVAGVET. The whole CDR3 sequence reads CASSQRVAGVETQYF.

This clone has at least ten counts. With the read ending 3 residues before the CDR3 end, the germline J gene is used to fill in that end. This chain links TRBV10-3 with TRBJ2-3; D might be TRBD1 (6 bases). Germline-derived CDR1 and CDR2 are ENHRY and SYGVKD. This CDR3 is 15 amino acids long. Trimming removed 3 bases from V and 1 base from J, with 11 bases in between. The CDR3 reads CAISDRRTGTDTQYF. The sequenced CDR3 bases are TGTGCCATCAGTGATAGGCGGACAGGCACAGATACG.

This clone was seen at least ten times. Sequencing ends 3 residues short of the CDR3 end; the germline J gene provides the rest. J is TRBJ2-5 and V is TRBV9; D not resolved. The V gene's germline CDR1 is SGDLS and CDR2 YYNGEE. V shed 0 bases and J shed 0 bases, with 9 bases lying between them. The CDR3 totals 15 residues. CDR3 sequence: CASSVASGNQETQYF. The sequenced CDR3 bases are TGTGCCAGCAGCGTAGCTTCAGGCAACCAAGAGACC.

This clone was detected ten times or more. From the germline J gene comes the end of the CDR3, since the read stops 3 residues before it. The chain combines TRBV7-9 with TRBJ1-1, with D possibly TRBD1 on 6 matching bases. V was trimmed by 2 bases and J by 1 base, leaving 8 bases between them. The germline V gene encodes CDR1 SEHNR and CDR2 FQNEAQ (reference sequence). The CDR3 sequence is 14 residues long. The CDR3 DNA, read in part, is TGTGCCAGCAGCTTACAGGGGAAGAACACTGAA. Translated: CASSLQGKNTE. The whole CDR3 reads CASSLQGKNTEAFF.

This clone was observed many times. The sequenced fragment ends 3 residues before the CDR3 boundary, so the rest is inferred from the germline J gene. The V and J genes are TRBV5-5 and TRBJ2-1; tentative D call: TRBD2 (7 bases). Between the trimmed V and J ends, which lost 1 base and 6 bases, there was a span of 14 bases. CDR1 and CDR2 from the germline V gene are SGHKS and YYEKEE (reference sequence). This CDR3 contains 15 residues. CDR3 sequence reads: CASSLRGGPSNEQFF. CDR3 DNA (partial): TGTGCCAGCAGCTTGAGGGGGGGGCCCTCCAATGAG.

This clone was found many times. The read finishes 3 residues shy of the CDR3 end, and the germline J gene is used to complete it. This chain connects TRBV18 to TRBJ2-7; 7 positions match TRBD1. V gave up 4 bases and J gave up 6 bases; unmatched junction bases: 15. This CDR3 spans 16 amino acids. Germline values: CDR1 KGHSH, CDR2 LQKENI. This CDR3 reads CASSRKKDRTLFEQYF. The CDR3 bases that were read are TGTGCCAGCTCACGAAAGAAGGACAGGACCCTTTTCGAG.

This clone has more than one count but fewer than ten. The CDR3 goes on 3 residues after the read ends, and that part is filled in from the germline J gene. The genes are TRBV2 and TRBJ2-3; TRBD2 aligns across 7 bases. Trimming at V came to 11 bases and at J to 4 bases, leaving 3 bases not matched to a gene. The CDR3 covers 11 residues. Germline-derived CDR1 and CDR2 are SNHLY and FYNNEI. The DNA read from the CDR3 is TGTGCCGTGGGGGGGGCAGATACG. Its translation: CAVGGADT. The full CDR3 protein reads CAVGGADTQYF.

The sample holds many counts of this clone. The read terminates 3 residues before the CDR3 end, so the remaining end is supplied by the germline J gene. The genes are TRBV19 and TRBJ1-1; 7 nucleotides line up with TRBD1. This CDR3 spans 14 amino acids. Unmatched junction bases numbered 10, after V lost 7 bases and J lost 5 bases. Germline CDR1 reads LNHDA; CDR2 reads SQIVND (reference sequence). The part of the CDR3 DNA that was read is TGTGCCAGTATGGGACAGCCGGTTCCGACTGAA. As protein: CASMGQPVPTE. The entire CDR3 reads CASMGQPVPTEAFF.

This clone was observed at least ten times. With the read ending 3 residues before the CDR3 end, the germline J gene is used to fill in that end. This chain uses TRBV7-3 with TRBJ2-5; D unresolved. The germline V gene has CDR1 SGHTA and CDR2 FQGTGA. CDR3 size: 15 residues. Trimming cost V 2 bases and J 1 base, with 11 bases left between them. This chain's CDR3 is CASSLGPLFQETQYF. The CDR3 DNA, read in part, is TGTGCCAGCAGCTTAGGGCCGCTATTCCAAGAGACC.

This clone has ten or more counts. With the read ending 3 residues before the CDR3 end, the germline J gene is used to fill in that end. V gene TRBV6-2 or TRBV6-3 combines with J gene TRBJ2-1, with 8 nucleotides matching TRBD1. The V segment lost 6 bases and the J segment 8 bases; nucleotides outside the gene matches: 9. CDR1 and CDR2 from the germline V gene are MNHEY and SVGEGT. The CDR3 has 14 residues. Partial CDR3 DNA: TGTGCCAGCAGAAACCCGGACAGGGTGGATGAG. It is translated as CASRNPDRVDE. The whole CDR3 protein is CASRNPDRVDEQFF.

The table lists this clone with many counts. From the germline J gene comes the end of the CDR3, since the read stops 3 residues before it. The chain joins TRBV6-2 or TRBV6-3 to TRBJ1-5; TRBD1 might be the D (6 bases). V lost 10 bases to trimming and J lost 1 base, with 11 bases between them. Germline values: CDR1 MNHEY, CDR2 SVGEGT. The CDR3 sequence is 13 residues long. The sequenced part of the CDR3 DNA is TGTGCCACCAGGGGCAGGAGCAATCAGCCC. This codes for CATRGRSNQP. The entire CDR3 sequence reads CATRGRSNQPQHF.

Many counts were recorded for this clone. CDR3 residues: CASRLAGETQYF. The part of the CDR3 DNA that was read is TGTGCCAGTAGGCTAGCGGGAGAGACG. This chain connects TRBV19 to TRBJ2-3, with 10 bases that match TRBD2. The read ends 3 residues before the CDR3 terminus; that terminus is restored from the germline J gene. The CDR3 is 12 amino acids. Per the germline V gene, CDR1 is LNHDA and CDR2 is SQIVND (reference sequence).

This clone occurred many times. Read sequence stops 3 residues before the CDR3 end, and the germline J gene provides the missing end. The chain links TRBV18 to TRBJ1-6; a possible D gene is TRBD1 (5 bases). The germline V gene has CDR1 KGHSH and CDR2 LQKENI. The CDR3 length is 15 residues. Trimming pared 4 bases from V and 7 bases from J, leaving 14 bases between. The DNA read from the CDR3 is TGTGCCAGCTCACGGGGCCCCCTCGACAATTCACCC. It encodes CASSRGPLDNSP. The whole CDR3 sequence reads CASSRGPLDNSPLHF.

This clone occurred many times. The read finishes 3 residues shy of the CDR3 end, and the germline J gene is used to complete it. The chain employs TRBV6-2 or TRBV6-3 and TRBJ2-6; the match to TRBD1 covers 10 bases. The CDR3 has 16 amino acids. CDR1 and CDR2 from the germline V gene are MNHEY and SVGEGT. After removal of 10 bases from V and 0 bases from J, the junction contained 6 bases not matched to a gene. CDR3 bases read: TGTGCCACCAAAAGGGACAGGGGCTCTGGGGCCAACGTC. Translating gives CATKRDRGSGANV. The entire CDR3 is CATKRDRGSGANVLTF.

At least ten counts were recorded for this clone. The read terminates 3 residues before the CDR3 end, so the remaining end is supplied by the germline J gene. The chain combines TRBV20-1 with TRBJ2-5, with 9 nucleotides matching TRBD2. Germline loops: CDR1 DFQATT, CDR2 SNEGSKA (reference sequence). V trimming: 6 bases; J trimming: 4 bases; junction bases outside the gene matches: 9. The CDR3 has 14 amino acids. The sequenced part of the CDR3 DNA is TGCAGTGCCACCGGGACTAGCCGAGTAGAGACC. The encoded protein is CSATGTSRVET. The entire CDR3 sequence reads CSATGTSRVETQYF.

This clone was observed many times. The read terminates 3 residues before the CDR3 end, so the remaining end is supplied by the germline J gene. The V and J genes are TRBV12-5 and TRBJ2-1; 11 bases align to TRBD2. V lost 6 bases and J lost 4; bases outside the gene matches: 5. This CDR3 spans 15 amino acids. CDR1 and CDR2 from the germline V gene are LGHNT and FRNRAP. The CDR3 DNA, read in part, is TGTGCTAGTGGGTCCGGGACTAGCGGTTACAATGAG. It yields the protein CASGSGTSGYNE. The whole CDR3 region reads CASGSGTSGYNEQFF. The full variable domain, its missing parts supplied by reference TRBV12-5 and TRBJ2-1, is DARVTQTPRHKVTEMGQEVTMRCQPILGHNTVFWYRQTMMQGLELLAYFRNRAPLDDSGMPKDRFSAEMPDATLATLKIQPSEPRDSAVYFCASGSGTSGYNEQFFGPGTRLTVL.

Concerning this clone: The read ends 3 residues early relative to the CDR3; the germline J gene fills the gap. This rearrangement joins TRBV7-2 to TRBJ2-3; 10 nucleotides agree with TRBD2. Looked up from germline, CDR1 is SGHTA and CDR2 is FQGNSA. There are 14 residues in the CDR3. Incomplete CDR3 DNA: TGTGCCAGCAGCTCTAGCGGGAGAGCTGAGACG. Translated, it gives CASSSSGRAET. The entire CDR3 is CASSSSGRAETQYF.

This clone appeared many times. The missing CDR3 end, 3 residues past where the read stops, is filled in from the germline J gene. This chain uses TRBV20-1 with TRBJ2-1; TRBD2 matches 7 bases. The CDR3 covers 15 residues. CDR1 is DFQATT, CDR2 SNEGSKA, per germline (reference sequence). J was trimmed by 4 bases and V by 5 bases; bases with no gene match: 11. CDR3 loop: CSAAPLAEFYNEQFF. CDR3 DNA, as far as it was read: TGCAGTGCTGCCCCCCTAGCGGAGTTTTACAATGAG.

There are many counts of this clone. Read data end 3 residues before the CDR3 end; the end is taken from the germline J gene. J is TRBJ2-3 and V is TRBV4-1, with 7 bases fitting TRBD2. After removal of 0 bases from V and 4 bases from J, the junction contained 10 bases not matched to a gene. CDR1 and CDR2 (germline): MGHRA, YSYEKL. This CDR3 is built from 17 residues. The CDR3 reads CASSQDRGSGNADTQYF. The covered CDR3 bases are TGCGCCAGCAGCCAAGATCGGGGGAGCGGGAACGCAGATACG.

As regards this clone: The read falls 3 residues short of the CDR3 end, and the missing part is taken from the germline J gene. The chain combines TRBV5-3 with TRBJ2-2; 10 bases map to TRBD2. TRBV5-3 has ORF status, its function being uncertain. Germline trimming cut 4 bases from V and 1 base from J; bases unmatched to any gene: 4. The CDR3 is 16 residues long. CDR3 DNA, as far as it was read: TGTGCCAGAAGCCTAGCGGGAGTAGGGAACACCGGGGAG. Translated: CARSLAGVGNTGE. The entire CDR3 protein reads CARSLAGVGNTGELFF.

This clone showed up many times. The CDR3 goes on 3 residues after the read ends, and that part is filled in from the germline J gene. This sequence joins TRBV13 and TRBJ2-3; 7 bases agree with TRBD2. Germline assignment: CDR1 PRHDT and CDR2 FYEKMQ (reference sequence). The length of the CDR3 is 15 residues. After removal of 5 bases from V and 0 bases from J, the junction contained 5 bases not matched to a gene. CDR3 residues: CASSGRTRSTDTQYF. Partial CDR3 DNA: TGTGCCAGCAGCGGCCGGACTAGGAGCACAGATACG. Drawing the rest from reference TRBV13 and TRBJ2-3, the complete variable domain is AAGVIQSPRHLIKEKRETATLKCYPIPRHDTVYWYQQGPGQDPQFLISFYEKMQSDKGSIPDRFSAQQFSDYHSELNMSSLELGDSALYFCASSGRTRSTDTQYFGPGTRLTVL.

This clone was counted ten times or more. One end of the junction is discordant with germline, which a read error may explain. The read finishes 3 residues shy of the CDR3 end, and the germline J gene is used to complete it. The chain joins TRBV4-2 to TRBJ2-7, with a weak D call TRBD1 (6 bases). Germline values: CDR1 LGHNA, CDR2 YNFKEQ. This CDR3 region has 15 residues. The sequenced CDR3 bases are TGCGCCAGCAGCCAAGCCCGGACAGAACCCTACGAG. Translated: CASSQARTEPYE. The whole CDR3 region reads CASSQARTEPYEQYF.

This clone was recorded many times. The read stops 3 residues short of the end of the CDR3; the missing end is completed from the germline J gene. This chain links TRBV5-4 with TRBJ2-3; 8 bases match TRBD2. CDR3 length: 16 residues. Germline V gene sequence: CDR1 SGHNT, CDR2 YYREEE (reference sequence). The V gene end was trimmed by 4 bases and the J gene end by 0 bases; junction bases not matched to a gene: 7. The sequenced CDR3 bases are TGTGCCAGCAGCGGATCTAGCGGGCGTAGCACAGATACG. Its protein product is CASSGSSGRSTDT. The full CDR3 is CASSGSSGRSTDTQYF.